This T cell receptor beta chain was recovered during a study of PD-1 blockade in classical Hodgkin lymphoma. Some clones are missing from TCRdb's copy, which holds only in-frame ones; the method was immunoSEQ multiplex PCR. The profile shows almost 20,000 clones, roughly 83% of them singletons. Findings and caveats of the study: Repertoire difference causes, possibly disease activity or prior therapy, remain undefined. Healthy donors were reported to have higher baseline TCR diversity than newly diagnosed patients. Complete responders matched newly diagnosed patients in baseline diversity. Diversity in CD4+ TCRs, unlike that measured in CD8+ TCRs, had risen significantly by C4D1.

CDR1 is SGHVS and CDR2 is FQNEAQ in the germline V gene. V was pared by 5 bases and J by 0 bases, with 14 bases between. The CDR3 consists of 16 residues. This clone was recorded once. The antigen is not known. Regarding time point: cycle 4 day 1 (C4D1), after around six weeks of nivolumab. With no exception, relapse followed autologous stem cell transplantation in all patients, and brentuximab vedotin exposure varied. It was by magnetic negative selection that CD4+ T cells were purified from thawed PBMCs. This receptor was obtained from a human donor with classical Hodgkin lymphoma. The sequencing used CD4+ T cells from blood, collected before the fourth cycle of nivolumab. The chain joins TRBV7-8 to TRBJ1-3, with D tentatively TRBD1 (5 bases). CDR3 bases: TGTGCCAGCAGCCCGCAGGGCCTTAGCTCTGGAAACACCATATATTTT. The encoded protein is CASSPQGLSSGNTIYF.